The present entry profiles one TCR beta chain with its context. Its antigen is unknown. Sequencing was done on patients that had shown CD8+CD57+ cell expansion by flow cytometry. It was genomic DNA that served as the template for profiling TCR beta VDJ and CDR3. MiXCR was run by TCRdb on the reads, yielding one entry per CDR3 protein. This sample has 80,000 or so distinct CDR3 sequences, with less than 85% found just once. The length of the CDR3 is 14 residues. Germline-derived CDR1 and CDR2 are SEHNR and FQNEAQ (reference sequence). Between the trimmed V and J ends, which lost 8 bases and 6 bases, there was a span of 19 bases. These data come from a study of CD8+CD57+ T cells in acquired aplastic anemia. Overall study results and limits: The study identified about 30 CD8+ CDR3 sequences shared by patients and controls. Controls did not differ significantly from patients in CD8+ Simpson's diversity.

Sequencing was performed on sorted CD4+, CD8+, or CD8+CD57+ T cells (not recorded which) from PBMCs. This TCR was recovered from a human donor with aplastic anemia. V and J are TRBV7-9 and TRBJ1-1; D is perhaps TRBD1 (6 bases). DNA of the CDR3: TGTGCCAGCTTGCCCGGGGGGCGTAGGGCTGAAGCTTTCTTT. Translated: CASLPGGRRAEAFF.